This T cell receptor (beta chain) appears in the sequencing data of a study of technical replicates of blood from a few donors (TCRdb year 2017). The CDR3, from cysteine to phenylalanine, totals 18 residues. This entry keeps only the CDR3 DNA: 54 bases, framed from base 1. The germline V gene provides CDR1 MDHEN and CDR2 SYDVKM. At the junction V is shortened by 4 bases and J by 8 bases; bases outside the gene matches: 16. Details on this clone: What antigen it recognizes has not been identified. Nothing much larger sits one base from this clone, and base qualities are not available.

Library prep was done by the immunoSEQ multiplex PCR assay. TCRdb retrieved this table from immuneACCESS and kept in-frame rearrangements only. Not all clones are present; in checked studies, unresolved V genes account for under half, and no reason is known for the remainder. The sample table holds tens of thousands of clones, of which roughly 90% were seen once. The ten largest clones represent approximately 0.41% of the sample. This receptor was identified in a human donor in good health. The rearrangement joined TRBV28 to TRBJ2-4, with TRBD2 matching 11 junction bases. Sequenced: T cells isolated from PBMCs. The CDR3 here reads CASSSPSDSGRAGDIQYF. In nucleotides, the sequence is TGTGCCAGCAGTTCGCCCAGCGATAGCGGGAGGGCCGGGGACATTCAGTACTTC.